The 9 T cell receptor beta chains given below trace back to one sample, sequenced in a study of vaccination and CD4 T cells after COVID-19. As to time point: late sampling 161 to 241 days after vaccination in a few convalescent patients. TCRdb reprocessed the PCR reads with MiXCR, giving one entry per CDR3 protein. The top ten clones hold roughly 6.2% of a sample with some 40,000 distinct CDR3 sequences, around 35% of them seen once. The material was CD4+ T cells from blood, obtained about 7 months after SARS-CoV-2 vaccination. The receptor set was obtained from a human donor who had recovered from COVID-19.

The chain carries TRBV20-1 and TRBJ2-5; 9 nucleotides align to TRBD2. V was pared by 6 bases and J by 0 bases, with 8 bases of the junction left unmatched. The CDR3 is 15 amino acids. Per the germline V gene, CDR1 is DFQATT and CDR2 is SNEGSKA (reference sequence). Here the CDR3 DNA reads TGCAGTGCAACGCCCCAGCGGGAGGACCAAGAGACCCAGTACTTC. Translation gives CSATPQREDQETQYF.

This clonotype was counted only a few times. The V gene is TRBV7-6, the J gene TRBJ1-2; D possibly corresponds to TRBD1 (6 bases). The CDR3 has 16 amino acids. Trimming removed 4 bases at V and 4 bases at J, with 19 bases between. The V gene's germline CDR1 is SGHVS and CDR2 FNYEAQ. The CDR3 bases are TGTGCCAGCAGCTCGGTAGACGGGGGGCTTAGCTATGGCTACACCTTC. Its protein is CASSSVDGGLSYGYTF.

The rearrangement joins TRBV15 to TRBJ2-1, with no clear D. Trimming cost V 0 bases and J 0 bases, with 12 bases left between them. This CDR3 is built from 17 residues. Germline V gives CDR1 LNHNV, CDR2 YYDKDF (reference sequence). The CDR3 DNA follows: TGTGCCACCAGCAGAGATCCCCTTTGGAGCTCCTACAATGAGCAGTTCTTC. Translating gives CATSRDPLWSSYNEQFF.

This chain links TRBV20-1 with TRBJ2-2, with 8 positions matching TRBD2. Unmatched junction bases numbered 6, after V lost 0 bases and J lost 3 bases. The CDR3 consists of 16 residues. Germline V gives CDR1 DFQATT, CDR2 SNEGSKA (reference sequence). CDR3 DNA: TGCAGTGCTAGAGACCGGGGGGGGTCGGACACCGGGGAGCTGTTTTTT. Protein sequence: CSARDRGGSDTGELFF.

CDR3 coding DNA: TGTTTAGCGGGAGGGCCTGAGCAAGAGCAGTACTTC. This sequence encodes CLAGGPEQEQYF. The chain joins TRBV28 to TRBJ2-7; TRBD2 matches 11 bases. The CDR3 is made up of 12 amino acids. CDR1 and CDR2 (germline): MDHEN, SYDVKM.

The rearrangement links TRBV7-2 to TRBJ2-1; 12 nucleotides agree with TRBD2. Germline V lookup: CDR1 SGHTA, CDR2 FQGNSA. The CDR3 contains 16 residues. The ends lost 5 bases at V and 3 bases at J; junction bases unmatched: 5. The CDR3 spells CASSPWTSGIYNEQFF. In DNA form, the CDR3 reads TGTGCCAGCAGCCCTTGGACTAGCGGGATCTACAATGAGCAGTTCTTC.

By its share, this clonotype is medium-sized. The chain couples TRBV6-1 to TRBJ2-3; 12 positions agree with TRBD2. The trim removed 4 bases at V and 1 base at J, leaving 0 bases unmatched. The CDR3 sequence is 15 residues long. The germline V gene has CDR1 MNHNS and CDR2 SASEGT. In nucleotides, the CDR3 is TGTGCCAGCAGTGGACTAGCGGGAGGCACAGATACGCAGTATTTT. Translating gives CASSGLAGGTDTQYF.

The rearrangement uses TRBV28 and TRBJ1-5, with a tentative D call TRBD1 (5 bases). Germline CDR1 reads MDHEN; CDR2 reads SYDVKM. The length of the CDR3 is 15 residues. Trimming removed 5 bases at V and 4 bases at J, with 15 bases between. The DNA of the CDR3 is TGTGCCAGCAGTCATCCGGGGGATTGGAATCAGCCCCAGCATTTT. It specifies CASSHPGDWNQPQHF.

This clonotype was picked up a small number of times. This rearrangement joins TRBV7-2 to TRBJ2-3; D is perhaps TRBD1 (6 bases). The CDR3 contains 13 residues. The V end was cut by 5 bases, the J end by 5 bases, with 11 bases between. CDR1 and CDR2 (germline): SGHTA, FQGNSA. CDR3 nucleotide sequence: TGTGCCAGCAGCCCAGGGGTTGGAGATACGCAGTATTTT. This gives the protein CASSPGVGDTQYF. The complete variable domain, with remaining parts taken from reference TRBV7-2 and TRBJ2-3, reads GAGVSQSPSNKVTEKGKDVELRCDPISGHTALYWYRQSLGQGLEFLIYFQGNSAPDKSGLPSDRFSAERTGGSVSTLTIQRTQQEDSAVYLCASSPGVGDTQYFGPGTRLTVL.